These 9 T cell receptor beta chains came from one sample sequenced in a study of T-cell memory formation after mild COVID-19. TCRdb re-analysed the 5' RACE reads in MiXCR, keeping a single row per CDR3 protein. The table has about 350,000 distinct CDR3 sequences, about 13% seen once. Source material: PBMCs or a T cell subset sorted from them (not recorded which). The receptors were sampled from a young man who had mild COVID-19 (a few samples of this study predate the infection). Cell type and time point are not known.

This clonotype was detected a few times. This chain joins TRBV5-1 and TRBJ1-2; TRBD1 agrees at 8 bases. In germline, CDR1 is SGHRS, CDR2 YFSETQ. V was clipped by 3 bases and J by 3 bases; unmatched bases: 10. This CDR3 contains 16 residues. CDR3 protein: CASSSRGRGRDYGYTF. The CDR3 bases are TGCGCCAGCAGCTCAAGGGGCAGGGGGCGAGACTATGGCTACACCTTC.

V is TRBV6-4 and J is TRBJ2-4; no clear D gene. V was shortened by 2 bases and J by 9 bases, with 8 bases between the two germline ends. CDR1 and CDR2 (germline): MRHNA, SNTAGT. This CDR3 has 12 amino acids. The CDR3 protein is CASSDRSSIQYF. CDR3 nucleotides: TGTGCCAGCAGTGACCGGTCCTCCATTCAGTACTTC.

The chain combines TRBV6-5 with TRBJ1-6, with D possibly matching TRBD1 (5 bases). The germline V and J ends were trimmed by 0 bases and 10 bases, with 13 bases remaining between them. Per germline, CDR1 MNHEY and CDR2 SVGAGI. There are 15 residues in the CDR3. The CDR3 reads CASSYSGQGGSPLHF. In DNA form, the CDR3 reads TGTGCCAGCAGTTACTCAGGGCAGGGAGGGTCACCCCTCCACTTT.

The table lists this clonotype with a few counts. This chain uses TRBV12-3 or TRBV12-4 with TRBJ1-1, with D uncertain. Trimming left V 10 bases short and J 7 bases short, with 19 bases between. The CDR3 contains 13 residues. The CDR3 coding sequence is TGTGCCACCAAGATGGGCCCTGCGGGTGAAGCTTTCTTT. Translation gives CATKMGPAGEAFF.

Only a few counts were recorded for this clonotype. This rearrangement joins TRBV5-1 to TRBJ2-7, with a weak D call TRBD1 (5 bases). Germline loops: CDR1 SGHRS, CDR2 YFSETQ. CDR3 length equals 16 residues. Trimming removed 4 bases from V and 0 bases from J, with 17 bases in between. CDR3 DNA sequence: TGCGCCAGCAGCCGGACACCACTGACATACTCCTACGAGCAGTACGTC. This gives the protein CASSRTPLTYSYEQYV.

This clonotype was seen a handful of times. The chain uses TRBV2 and TRBJ1-1; 10 bases map to TRBD1. Germline V lookup: CDR1 SNHLY, CDR2 FYNNEI. After removal of 7 bases from V and 3 bases from J, the junction contained 5 bases not matched to a gene. The CDR3 consists of 14 residues. CDR3 loop: CASTQGQGYTEAFF. As DNA, the CDR3 is TGTGCCAGCACCCAGGGACAGGGGTACACTGAAGCTTTCTTT.

This clonotype was counted only a few times. The chain has TRBV4-2 and TRBJ2-2; D gene uncertain. Germline V gives CDR1 LGHNA, CDR2 YNFKEQ. The CDR3 covers 16 residues. V was pared by 3 bases and J by 4 bases, with 15 bases between. This CDR3 reads CASSHLGPASTGELFF. The CDR3, as DNA: TGTGCCAGCAGCCATTTAGGGCCTGCGAGCACCGGGGAGCTGTTTTTT.

This clonotype turned up a few times. This rearrangement joins TRBV24-1 to TRBJ2-2; D is possibly TRBD2 (6 bases). Germline V gene lookup returns CDR1 KGHDR and CDR2 SFDVKD. The V and J ends lost 3 bases and 2 bases respectively, with 12 bases between them. The CDR3 sequence is 16 residues long. CDR3 loop: CATSDPGLGNTGELFF. The CDR3 DNA sequence: TGTGCCACCAGTGATCCGGGACTGGGAAACACCGGGGAGCTGTTTTTT.

This chain joins TRBV6-2 or TRBV6-3 and TRBJ1-1; the D gene is possibly TRBD1 (6 bases). Germline CDR1 reads MNHEY; CDR2 reads SVGEGT. CDR3 length: 13 residues. Between the trimmed V and J ends, which lost 7 bases and 1 base, there was a span of 10 bases. This CDR3 reads CASTAGANTEAFF. DNA of the CDR3: TGTGCCAGCACGGCAGGGGCGAACACTGAAGCTTTCTTT.